These 26 T cell receptor beta chains share one sample of origin, sequenced in a study of shared clonotypes between healthy human individuals. As defined, naive CD8 cells were CD45RO-negative and positively selected for CCR7, with terminally differentiated effector memory CD45RA+ cells excluded. Profiled with immunoSEQ multiplex PCR; TCRdb holds only in-frame clones, not every one. In the table there are around 2,000,000 clones, about 95% of which are singletons. Sequencing input: naive CD8+ T cells sorted from blood. These receptors all come from a young man in good health.

V gene TRBV2 combines with J gene TRBJ2-4; D unresolved. In germline, CDR1 is SNHLY, CDR2 FYNNEI. Trimming left V 3 bases short and J 0 bases short, with 12 bases between. This CDR3 has 16 residues. CDR3 loop: CASSDRYQLAKNIQYF. In DNA, the CDR3 is TGTGCCAGCAGTGACAGATATCAACTAGCCAAAAACATTCAGTACTTC.

This chain's CDR3 is CAIAQGEFF. DNA for the CDR3: TGTGCCATCGCCCAAGGGGAGTTCTTC. V is TRBV5-8 and J is TRBJ2-1; D might be TRBD1 (5 bases). Trimming pared 9 bases from V and 14 bases from J, leaving 12 bases between. The germline gives CDR1 SGHTS, CDR2 YDEGEE. This CDR3 is built from 9 residues.

The chain carries TRBV4-1 and TRBJ2-2; TRBD1 is a possible D gene (6 bases). This CDR3 is 17 amino acids long. V lost 0 bases and J 3 bases, leaving 14 bases between the germline ends. The V gene's germline CDR1 is MGHRA and CDR2 YSYEKL. The DNA for the CDR3 is TGCGCCAGCAGCCAAGAGAGAGAACAGGGTGACACCGGGGAGCTGTTTTTT. Its protein is CASSQEREQGDTGELFF.

The chain joins TRBV29-1 to TRBJ1-1; D is perhaps TRBD1 (5 bases). CDR1 SQVTM and CDR2 ANQGSEA come from the germline V gene. The CDR3 runs 14 residues. The CDR3 nucleotides read TGCACGACATGGGGCAGCCAAATGAACACTGAAGCTTTCTTT. It yields the protein CTTWGSQMNTEAFF. The full variable domain, its missing parts supplied by reference TRBV29-1 and TRBJ1-1, is SAVISQKPSRDICQRGTSLTIQCQVDSQVTMMFWYRQQPGQSLTLIATANQGSEATYESGFVIDKFPISRPNLTFSTLTVSNMSPEDSSIYLCTTWGSQMNTEAFFGQGTRLTVV.

The rearrangement links TRBV5-6 to TRBJ2-7; D gene unclear. Deletions cut 3 bases from V and 1 base from J, with 8 bases between. The CDR3 runs to 13 residues. Germline CDR1 and CDR2: SGHDT and YYEEEE. The CDR3 sequence is CASSSLTSYEQYF. Written as DNA, the CDR3 is TGTGCCAGCAGCTCTTTGACTTCCTACGAGCAGTACTTC. Supplemented by reference TRBV5-6 and TRBJ2-7, the full variable domain reads DAGVTQSPTHLIKTRGQQVTLRCSPKSGHDTVSWYQQALGQGPQFIFQYYEEEERQRGNFPDRFSGHQFPNYSSELNVNALLLGDSALYLCASSSLTSYEQYFGPGTRLTVT.

The chain has TRBV28 and TRBJ1-5, with D maybe TRBD1 (5 bases). The CDR3 has 14 residues. V dropped 5 bases and J dropped 5 bases, with 13 bases sitting between them. Germline V lookup: CDR1 MDHEN, CDR2 SYDVKM. This chain's CDR3 is CASSPLLGDQPQHF. The CDR3 DNA sequence: TGTGCCAGCAGTCCCTTACTAGGGGATCAGCCCCAGCATTTT.

The V gene is TRBV4-2, the J gene TRBJ2-3; D gene uncertain. This CDR3 has 13 residues. Trimming took off 0 bases at V and 3 bases at J, with 4 bases between the two ends. The germline gives CDR1 LGHNA, CDR2 YNFKEQ. The DNA for the CDR3 is TGTGCCAGCAGCCAAGACCCAACAGATACGCAGTATTTT. Protein sequence: CASSQDPTDTQYF.

The chain is built from TRBV27 and TRBJ2-1; D not certain. V shed 5 bases and J shed 8 bases, with 7 bases lying between them. The CDR3 runs to 11 residues. The germline gives CDR1 MNHEY, CDR2 SMNVEV (reference sequence). The CDR3 loop is CASSRSDEQFF. The DNA of the CDR3 is TGTGCCAGCAGTCGGAGCGATGAGCAGTTCTTC.

The chain employs TRBV28 and TRBJ2-3, with 7 bases matching TRBD1. The V gene's germline CDR1 is MDHEN and CDR2 SYDVKM. The CDR3 loop spans 12 amino acids. V shed 5 bases, J shed 6 bases, and the junction held 2 bases outside the gene matches. CDR3 protein: CASSLTGDTQYF. DNA of the CDR3: TGTGCCAGCAGTCTGACAGGGGATACGCAGTATTTT. Full variable domain (missing parts from reference TRBV28 and TRBJ2-3): DVKVTQSSRYLVKRTGEKVFLECVQDMDHENMFWYRQDPGLGLRLIYFSYDVKMKEKGDIPEGYSVSREKKERFSLILESASTNQTSMYLCASSLTGDTQYFGPGTRLTVL.

V and J are TRBV6-6 and TRBJ1-4; 7 bases agree with TRBD1. Germline V gene lookup returns CDR1 MNHNY and CDR2 SVGAGI (reference sequence). The CDR3 has 15 residues. V shed 6 bases and J 4 bases; nucleotides not matched to a gene: 8. CDR3 nucleotides: TGTGCCAGCAGCCCGCTAGGGACAGTTAATGAAAAACTGTTTTTT. This sequence encodes CASSPLGTVNEKLFF.

The rearrangement joins TRBV5-6 to TRBJ2-7; tentatively, D is TRBD1 (6 bases). This CDR3 is built from 13 residues. V dropped 3 bases and J dropped 3 bases, with 10 bases sitting between them. Germline CDR1 and CDR2: SGHDT and YYEEEE. The DNA for the CDR3 is TGTGCCAGCAGCTACGGACAGAACTACGAGCAGTACTTC. It encodes CASSYGQNYEQYF.

The chain couples TRBV6-5 to TRBJ2-7; the match to TRBD2 covers 11 bases. The length of the CDR3 is 15 residues. The germline gives CDR1 MNHEY, CDR2 SVGAGI. V lost 8 bases and J lost 1; bases outside the gene matches: 7. The DNA for the CDR3 is TGTGCCAGCCAAAAGACTAGCGGGAATTCCTACGAGCAGTACTTC. Amino acid sequence: CASQKTSGNSYEQYF.

The chain has TRBV28 and TRBJ2-7, with D hard to call. Trimming took off 10 bases at V and 4 bases at J, with 17 bases between the two ends. Germline loops: CDR1 MDHEN, CDR2 SYDVKM. The CDR3 spans 13 residues. Here the CDR3 reads CATHSRMGYEQYF. DNA of the CDR3: TGTGCCACCCATAGCAGGATGGGATACGAGCAGTACTTC. Drawing the rest from reference TRBV28 and TRBJ2-7, the complete variable domain is DVKVTQSSRYLVKRTGEKVFLECVQDMDHENMFWYRQDPGLGLRLIYFSYDVKMKEKGDIPEGYSVSREKKERFSLILESASTNQTSMYLCATHSRMGYEQYFGPGTRLTVT.

Here the CDR3 DNA reads TGTGCCAGCTCCTCATTTCTTGGGGCAGAGACCCAGTACTTC. Translating gives CASSSFLGAETQYF. The rearrangement links TRBV27 to TRBJ2-5; a possible D gene is TRBD1 (5 bases). The V end lost 8 bases, the J end lost 4 bases, and 17 bases lay between the germline ends. The germline gives CDR1 MNHEY, CDR2 SMNVEV (reference sequence). This CDR3 region has 14 residues.

This clone was observed once. This chain joins TRBV14 and TRBJ1-2, with no clear D. The CDR3 has 16 residues. The V end was cut by 0 bases, the J end by 2 bases, with 13 bases between. Germline V lookup: CDR1 SGHDN, CDR2 FVKESK. CDR3 region: CASSQDPLGGNYGYTF. CDR3 coding DNA: TGTGCCAGCAGCCAAGATCCGTTAGGCGGGAACTATGGCTACACCTTC.

The J gene is TRBJ2-7, the V gene TRBV5-8; D unclear. CDR3 size: 17 residues. Germline-derived CDR1 and CDR2 are SGHTS and YDEGEE. V gave up 3 bases and J gave up 3 bases, with 22 bases separating them. The CDR3 is CASSWDRMDDINYEQYF. Here the CDR3 DNA reads TGTGCCAGCAGCTGGGATAGAATGGACGACATCAACTACGAGCAGTACTTC.

The V gene is TRBV27, the J gene TRBJ2-5; 7 nucleotides align to TRBD2. Germline assignment: CDR1 MNHEY and CDR2 SMNVEV (reference sequence). This CDR3 is built from 16 residues. The V segment lost 6 bases and the J segment 0 bases; nucleotides outside the gene matches: 10. The DNA for the CDR3 is TGTGCCAGCAGGGGAGGCGTTCGGGGGGACCAAGAGACCCAGTACTTC. Amino acids: CASRGGVRGDQETQYF.

Note on this clone: Other DNA sequences in this sample translate to the same CDR3. The V call is TRBV5-6, the J call TRBJ1-5; TRBD1 is a possible D gene (5 bases). This CDR3 contains 13 residues. The germline V gene has CDR1 SGHDT and CDR2 YYEEEE. Trimming took 1 base from V and 5 from J, leaving 7 bases between them. The DNA for the CDR3 is TGTGCCAGCAGCTTGACAGGTGATCAGCCCCAGCATTTT. Its protein is CASSLTGDQPQHF.

The rearrangement links TRBV19 to TRBJ2-7, with D perhaps matching TRBD2 (6 bases). The CDR3 totals 15 residues. Germline-derived CDR1 and CDR2 are LNHDA and SQIVND (reference sequence). Between the trimmed V and J ends, which lost 5 bases and 7 bases, there was a span of 21 bases. The CDR3 reads CASSPPVGGLREQYF. The CDR3 DNA reads TGTGCCAGTAGTCCTCCCGTGGGGGGATTGCGAGAGCAGTACTTC.

This chain uses TRBV7-9 with TRBJ1-2; no definite D call. CDR1 is SEHNR and CDR2 is FQNEAQ in the germline V gene (reference sequence). The length of the CDR3 is 14 residues. Between the trimmed V and J ends, which lost 1 base and 5 bases, there was a span of 11 bases. As DNA, the CDR3 is TGTGCCAGCAGCTTAGGGGCAGACCAGTATGGCTACACCTTC. It specifies CASSLGADQYGYTF.

The V gene is TRBV5-5, the J gene TRBJ2-7; possible D gene TRBD1, 6 bases. There are 13 residues in the CDR3. The V gene lost 5 bases and the J gene lost 4 bases, with 13 bases spanning the gap. From germline, CDR1 is SGHKS and CDR2 YYEKEE (reference sequence). CDR3 amino acids: CASSWEDRYEQYF. The DNA for the CDR3 is TGTGCCAGCAGTTGGGAAGACAGGTACGAGCAGTACTTC.

This clone was seen only once. The V and J genes are TRBV7-6 and TRBJ2-7, with 8 bases fitting TRBD1. Germline CDR1 reads SGHVS; CDR2 reads FNYEAQ. This CDR3 comprises 14 residues. Losses at the gene ends were 5 bases for V and 5 bases for J; bases not matched to a gene: 8. The CDR3 region is CASSPQTGGNEQYF. The CDR3 region has the DNA TGTGCCAGCAGCCCACAAACAGGGGGAAACGAGCAGTACTTC.

As for this clone: This sample also contains other DNA sequences that code for the same CDR3. V is TRBV27 and J is TRBJ1-2, with D maybe TRBD1 (5 bases). V was cut by 5 bases and J by 3 bases, with 10 bases left in between. The V gene's germline CDR1 is MNHEY and CDR2 SMNVEV (reference sequence). This CDR3 is built from 13 residues. Here the CDR3 DNA reads TGTGCCAGCAGTCCCAGGGTGTACTATGGCTACACCTTC. It translates to CASSPRVYYGYTF.

DNA for the CDR3: TGTGCCAGCAGCTTAGTGGGGGGGAAAACAACCTACGAGCAGTACTTC. Protein sequence: CASSLVGGKTTYEQYF. The rearrangement uses TRBV7-9 and TRBJ2-7; TRBD2 matches 7 bases. In germline, CDR1 is SEHNR, CDR2 FQNEAQ (reference sequence). Trimming at V came to 1 base and at J to 2 bases, leaving 8 bases not matched to a gene. The CDR3 runs to 16 residues. The full variable domain, with the rest looked up from reference TRBV7-9 and TRBJ2-7, is DTGVSQNPRHKITKRGQNVTFRCDPISEHNRLYWYRQTLGQGPEFLTYFQNEAQLEKSRLLSDRFSAERPKGSFSTLEIQRTEQGDSAMYLCASSLVGGKTTYEQYFGPGTRLTVT.

The gene calls are TRBV29-1 and TRBJ2-7; D gene unclear. Trimming shortened V by 4 bases and J by 2 bases, and 12 bases separated the two germline ends. From germline, CDR1 is SQVTM and CDR2 ANQGSEA. The CDR3 is 13 amino acids. As DNA, the CDR3 is TGCAGCGTTGTACAGATCGGCACCTACGAGCAGTACTTC. Encoded protein: CSVVQIGTYEQYF.

This chain links TRBV29-1 with TRBJ2-7; D perhaps matches TRBD1 (7 bases). The CDR3 totals 13 residues. V lost 6 bases and J lost 0, with 12 bases in between. CDR1 is SQVTM, CDR2 ANQGSEA, per germline. Here the CDR3 DNA reads TGCAGCGTGGAGGGACAGAGCTCCTACGAGCAGTACTTC. Translation gives CSVEGQSSYEQYF.